These T cell receptor beta chains were read from a single sample in a study of T cells in Graves' hyperthyroidism and ophthalmopathy. MiXCR, run by TCRdb on the multiplex PCR reads, gives a single entry per CDR3 protein. The data contain more than 600,000 distinct CDR3 sequences, roughly 15% of them singletons. What was sequenced was blood. The receptors come from a man aged 18 to 30 with Graves' hyperthyroidism. CDR3s include the opening cysteine and the closing phenylalanine or tryptophan. D genes are given only for firm matches. Expanded clones get a size class; other rows say once, few or many, or leave the size out.

D: NA
J: TRBJ2-2
length: 15
V: TRBV28
size: NA
DNA: TGTGCCAGCAGTTTGGGAGGAGATAGGACCGGGGAGCTGTTTTTT
CDR3: CASSLGGDRTGELFF

D: NA
J: TRBJ1-3
length: 15
V: TRBV12-3/TRBV12-4
size: few
DNA: TGTGCCAGCAGTCCTCAGGGGTTAGCTGGAAACACCATATATTTT
CDR3: CASSPQGLAGNTIYF

D: NA
J: TRBJ2-1
length: 16
V: TRBV19
size: NA
DNA: TGTGCCAGTAGTATTGATGCTACAGGGTTTTACAATGAGCAGTTCTTC
CDR3: CASSIDATGFYNEQFF

D: NA
J: TRBJ2-7
length: 15
V: TRBV5-1
size: many
DNA: TGCGCCAGCAGCTTGGTGGCAGGGAACGCCTACGAGCAGTACTTC
CDR3: CASSLVAGNAYEQYF

D: NA
J: TRBJ1-5
length: 12
V: TRBV20-1
size: NA
DNA: TGCAGTGTACAGGTGGGAGATCAGCCCCAGCATTTT
CDR3: CSVQVGDQPQHF

D: NA
J: TRBJ1-6
length: 16
V: TRBV7-2
size: many
DNA: TGTGCCAGCAGTCGGACAGCATACTCCTATAATTCACCCCTCCACTTT
CDR3: CASSRTAYSYNSPLHF

D: NA
J: TRBJ1-1
length: 15
V: TRBV7-9
size: NA
DNA: TGTGCCAGCAGACTTTCGGGCCTAATGAACACTGAAGCTTTCTTT
CDR3: CASRLSGLMNTEAFF

D: NA
J: TRBJ2-7
length: 14
V: TRBV12-3/TRBV12-4
size: many
DNA: TGTGCCAGCAGTTTCTGGGCCCCCGGATCCGAGCAGTACTTC
CDR3: CASSFWAPGSEQYF

D: NA
J: TRBJ2-3
length: 15
V: TRBV11-2
size: many
DNA: TGTGCCAGCAGCTTAGGGGTTCGTGGCACAGATACGCAGTATTTT
CDR3: CASSLGVRGTDTQYF

D: NA
J: TRBJ1-5
length: 15
V: TRBV12-3/TRBV12-4
size: many
DNA: TGTGCCAGCAGAAGAAGCAGGGAGGGAGGTCAGCCCCAGCATTTT
CDR3: CASRRSREGGQPQHF

D: TRBD2
J: TRBJ2-5
length: 16
V: TRBV5-1
size: many
DNA: TGCGCCAGCAGCTCCTCCGGGACTAGCGGGGGAGAGACCCAGTACTTC
CDR3: CASSSSGTSGGETQYF

D: TRBD2
J: TRBJ2-3
length: 13
V: TRBV28
size: many
DNA: TGTGCCAGCAGTCTAGGCGGCGGGGGTACGCAGTATTTT
CDR3: CASSLGGGGTQYF

D: TRBD2
J: TRBJ2-3
length: 15
V: TRBV24-1
size: few
DNA: TGTGCCACCAGTGGGGCGGGAGAAGCAACAGATACGCAGTATTTT
CDR3: CATSGAGEATDTQYF

D: NA
J: TRBJ1-3
length: 15
V: TRBV9
size: NA
DNA: TGTGCCAGCAGCCCCACACCCGGGTCTGGAAACACCATATATTTT
CDR3: CASSPTPGSGNTIYF

D: TRBD1
J: TRBJ2-5
length: 15
V: TRBV27
size: once
DNA: TGTGCCAGCAGTCCACAGGGGGCGGGATGGGAGACCCAGTACTTC
CDR3: CASSPQGAGWETQYF

D: TRBD2
J: TRBJ2-1
length: 14
V: TRBV30
size: many
DNA: TGTGCCTGGAGCGGACTAGCGGTGTACAATGAGCAGTTCTTC
CDR3: CAWSGLAVYNEQFF

D: NA
J: TRBJ2-1
length: 14
V: TRBV20-1
size: many
DNA: TGCAGTGCTAGGAGATTTAGCTCCTACAATGAGCAGTTCTTC
CDR3: CSARRFSSYNEQFF

D: TRBD1
J: TRBJ1-5
length: 14
V: TRBV20-1
size: few
DNA: TGCAGTGCTAGTACAGGGGGCTTCGATCAGCCCCAGCATTTT
CDR3: CSASTGGFDQPQHF

D: NA
J: TRBJ2-5
length: 14
V: TRBV28
size: NA
DNA: TGTGCCAGCAGTTTATCGGCGGGGCAAGAGACCCAGTACTTC
CDR3: CASSLSAGQETQYF

D: NA
J: TRBJ2-1
length: 16
V: TRBV7-9
size: few
DNA: TGTGCCAGCAGCCGTCCAGGGCCCCTAACCTACAATGAGCAGTTCTTC
CDR3: CASSRPGPLTYNEQFF

D: NA
J: TRBJ1-1
length: 19
V: TRBV10-3
size: NA
DNA: TGTGCCATCAGTGTTGATCACCGGGCAAGGACAGCTACTAACACTGAAGCTTTCTTT
CDR3: CAISVDHRARTATNTEAFF

D: NA
J: TRBJ1-4
length: 13
V: TRBV15
size: few
DNA: TGTGCCACCAGCAGAGCTCGTGTGGAAAAACTGTTTTTT
CDR3: CATSRARVEKLFF

D: TRBD1
J: TRBJ1-1
length: 16
V: TRBV2
size: NA
DNA: TGTGCCAGCAGGCGAACAGGGGCTGGTGACCACACTGAAGCTTTCTTT
CDR3: CASRRTGAGDHTEAFF

D: TRBD2
J: TRBJ2-3
length: 15
V: TRBV30
size: NA
DNA: TGTGCCTGGAGTGTACCGGGACTAGCGCGAGATACGCAGTATTTT
CDR3: CAWSVPGLARDTQYF

D: TRBD2
J: TRBJ2-3
length: 15
V: TRBV27
size: many
DNA: TGTGCCAGCAGTTTCGAGCGGGAGGGCGCAGATACGCAGTATTTT
CDR3: CASSFEREGADTQYF

D: TRBD2
J: TRBJ2-7
length: 16
V: TRBV7-2
size: many
DNA: TGTGCCAGCAGCCCCTACAAGGGACTAGCGGGCTACGAGCAGTACTTC
CDR3: CASSPYKGLAGYEQYF

D: NA
J: TRBJ1-4
length: 15
V: TRBV5-6
size: few
DNA: TGTGCCAGCAGCTTGGCTCGGGGGTATAATGAAAAACTGTTTTTT
CDR3: CASSLARGYNEKLFF

D: TRBD1
J: TRBJ1-1
length: 15
V: TRBV7-2
size: many
DNA: TGTGCCAGCAGCCCAAGGGACAGCTTGAACACTGAAGCTTTCTTT
CDR3: CASSPRDSLNTEAFF

D: NA
J: TRBJ2-2
length: 12
V: TRBV29-1
size: many
DNA: TGCAGCGTTGAAACTTATACCAGAGAGCTGTTTTTT
CDR3: CSVETYTRELFF

D: TRBD1
J: TRBJ2-5
length: 15
V: TRBV30
size: NA
DNA: TGTGCCTGCCGCACCCGGACAGGGGTGGGCGAGACCCAGTACTTC
CDR3: CACRTRTGVGETQYF

D: NA
J: TRBJ1-2
length: 14
V: TRBV7-9
size: NA
DNA: TGTGCCAGCAGCTTAGAAGACGGGTACTATGGCTACACCTTC
CDR3: CASSLEDGYYGYTF

D: TRBD2
J: TRBJ2-1
length: 15
V: TRBV6-5
size: NA
DNA: TGTGCCAGCAGTTACTCTTTAGCGGGGGGCAATGAGCAGTTCTTC
CDR3: CASSYSLAGGNEQFF

D: TRBD2
J: TRBJ2-1
length: 18
V: TRBV7-9
size: few
DNA: TGTGCCAGCAGCTTAGCGTGGGTAGCGGGAGTTACCGGCAATGAGCAGTTCTTC
CDR3: CASSLAWVAGVTGNEQFF

D: NA
J: TRBJ2-1
length: 16
V: TRBV19
size: NA
DNA: TGTGCCAGTAGACCCTCCTTTGGGGGTGGGCCCAATGAGCAGTTCTTC
CDR3: CASRPSFGGGPNEQFF

D: TRBD2
J: TRBJ2-1
length: 16
V: TRBV20-1
size: NA
DNA: TGCAGTGCTAGAGAGCGTTGGCGGGAGGGGTGGAATGAGCAGTTCTTC
CDR3: CSARERWREGWNEQFF

D: NA
J: TRBJ1-1
length: 14
V: TRBV19
size: few
DNA: TGTACCAGTAGCTTGACAATTATGAACACTGAAGCTTTCTTT
CDR3: CTSSLTIMNTEAFF

D: TRBD2
J: TRBJ2-1
length: 15
V: TRBV7-9
size: NA
DNA: TGTGCCAGCATCCTAGCGGGAGGGCCGAACAATGAGCAGTTCTTC
CDR3: CASILAGGPNNEQFF

D: NA
J: TRBJ2-1
length: 10
V: TRBV28
size: many
DNA: TGTGCCAGCATGTCGAATGAGCAGTTCTTC
CDR3: CASMSNEQFF

D: NA
J: TRBJ2-5
length: 13
V: TRBV10-3
size: few
DNA: TGTGCCATCAGTGTATCGGGAGAAGAGACCCAGTACTTC
CDR3: CAISVSGEETQYF

D: TRBD2
J: TRBJ2-2
length: 16
V: TRBV10-3
size: few
DNA: TGTGCCATCAGTCCCTCAACTAGCGGGAGTCCCGGGGAGCTGTTTTTT
CDR3: CAISPSTSGSPGELFF

D: TRBD2
J: TRBJ2-1
length: 16
V: TRBV20-1
size: few
DNA: TGCAGTGCTAGAGAGACTAGCGGGAGGGGATACAATGAGCAGTTCTTC
CDR3: CSARETSGRGYNEQFF

D: NA
J: TRBJ2-1
length: 16
V: TRBV12-3/TRBV12-4
size: many
DNA: TGTGCCAGCAGTTTTGGGGCACGAGGGCTATACAATGAGCAGTTCTTC
CDR3: CASSFGARGLYNEQFF